Below are 4 T cell receptor beta chains sequenced from a single sample in a study of T cell changes during pregnancy in multiple sclerosis. The assay was immunoSEQ multiplex PCR, and TCRdb's table has in-frame clones only and misses some. Of approximately 100,000 clones in the sample, approximately 91% are singletons; the top ten hold approximately 3.4%. The starting material was peripheral blood, obtained in the second trimester of pregnancy. These TCRs come from a female donor with multiple sclerosis, enrolled in a pregnancy study.

This clone was detected only once. V usage is TRBV7-6 and J usage is TRBJ2-1, with 9 bases fitting TRBD2. The CDR3 has 16 amino acids. Germline V gives CDR1 SGHVS, CDR2 FNYEAQ. V was pared by 5 bases and J by 2 bases, with 7 bases of the junction left unmatched. CDR3 in amino acids: CASSLSGRWAYNEQFF. As DNA, the CDR3 is TGTGCCAGCAGCCTCAGCGGGAGGTGGGCCTACAATGAGCAGTTCTTC.

V is TRBV15 and J is TRBJ2-5, with D tentatively TRBD2 (5 bases). Germline V gives CDR1 LNHNV, CDR2 YYDKDF (reference sequence). This CDR3 comprises 13 residues. The V end lost 9 bases, the J end lost 2 bases, and 13 bases lay between the germline ends. The CDR3 nucleotides read TGTGCCACAACACTAGGCTCTCAAGAGACCCAGTACTTC. Protein product: CATTLGSQETQYF.

V usage is TRBV25-1 and J usage is TRBJ2-7, with 7 bases fitting TRBD1. The CDR3 is 14 residues long. V was clipped by 4 bases and J by 2 bases; unmatched bases: 5. The V gene's germline CDR1 is MGHDK and CDR2 SYGVNS. This CDR3 reads CASSAYRGAYEQYF. CDR3 in DNA: TGTGCCAGCAGTGCTTACAGGGGAGCCTACGAGCAGTACTTC.

The V call is TRBV6-6, the J call TRBJ2-1, with TRBD2 as a possible D gene (5 bases). The CDR3 is made up of 13 amino acids. Germline CDR1 is MNHNY and CDR2 is SVGAGI (reference sequence). V lost 1 base, J lost 8 bases, and 9 bases lay in between. CDR3 sequence (DNA): TGTGCCAGCAGTTACTTAGCGTGGCATGAGCAGTTCTTC. Its protein is CASSYLAWHEQFF.